The T cell receptor (beta chain) described here comes from a study of CD8 T cells in ankylosing spondylitis. General observations from the study: The disease-linked clones had a CD8+ phenotype and low blood frequencies. Apparently characteristic of ankylosing spondylitis blood was a TCR beta motif (under ten highly homologous variants).

The trim removed 3 bases at V and 8 bases at J, leaving 9 bases unmatched. This CDR3 is 15 amino acids long. The germline CDR1 and CDR2 sequences are SGHKS and YYEKEE (reference sequence). This clonotype showed up just a few times. Its antigen remains unknown. Preparation of TCR beta libraries was done by quantitative 5'-RACE with molecular barcodes. Each CDR3 protein gets one entry after TCRdb re-called the 5' RACE reads with MiXCR. Among about 200,000 distinct CDR3 sequences listed, approximately 24% were seen once. The sequence was collected from a male donor with ankylosing spondylitis or in good health (not recorded which). V gene TRBV5-5 combines with J gene TRBJ2-1, with 9 bases that match TRBD1. Sequencing input: blood, either unsorted or a sorted T cell fraction (not recorded which). CDR3 loop: CASSSLMDRGDEQFF. CDR3 coding DNA: TGTGCCAGCAGCTCCCTTATGGACAGGGGTGATGAGCAGTTCTTC.